A single sample gave rise to the 10 T cell receptor beta chains below, sequenced in a study of T cell repertoires in cytomegalovirus infection. Using its own MiXCR run on the reads, TCRdb lists one record per CDR3 protein. The repertoire holds around 200,000 distinct CDR3 sequences, with about 15% as singletons. Sequencing used CD8+ T cells from PBMCs. Source of these receptors: a human donor in good health (CMV status not recorded). Some clones in this sample may be carry-over from other donors' samples.

This clonotype came up many times. V usage is TRBV7-6 and J usage is TRBJ1-1; no clear D gene. The CDR3 sequence is 15 residues long. Germline CDR1 and CDR2: SGHVS and FNYEAQ. Trimming took off 1 base at V and 3 bases at J, with 12 bases between the two ends. CDR3 in amino acids: CASSLGWGTHTEAFF. In DNA form, the CDR3 reads TGTGCCAGCAGCTTAGGGTGGGGAACGCACACTGAAGCTTTCTTT. Filled out from reference TRBV7-6 and TRBJ1-1, the complete variable domain reads GAGVSQSPRYKVTKRGQDVALRCDPISGHVSLYWYRQALGQGPEFLTYFNYEAQQDKSGLPNDRFSAERPEGSISTLTIQRTEQRDSAMYRCASSLGWGTHTEAFFGQGTRLTVV.

J is TRBJ2-5 and V is TRBV7-9; TRBD1 is a possible D gene (6 bases). Germline assignment: CDR1 SEHNR and CDR2 FQNEAQ (reference sequence). Trimming left V 4 bases short and J 2 bases short, with 14 bases between. This CDR3 is built from 15 residues. The CDR3 bases are TGTGCCAGCAGCTCCAGAAACAGGGAGCAAGAGACCCAGTACTTC. It codes for CASSSRNREQETQYF.

The J gene is TRBJ2-2, the V gene TRBV6-5; a possible D gene is TRBD2 (6 bases). Germline CDR1 is MNHEY and CDR2 is SVGAGI. Between the trimmed V and J ends, which lost 2 bases and 3 bases, there was a span of 10 bases. The CDR3 sequence is 15 residues long. This CDR3 is CASSYAGTDTGELFF. The CDR3, as DNA: TGTGCCAGCAGTTACGCGGGAACTGACACCGGGGAGCTGTTTTTT.

The rearrangement uses TRBV12-3 or TRBV12-4 and TRBJ1-4; D unresolved. The CDR3 covers 14 residues. The V end lost 5 bases, the J end lost 4 bases, and 11 bases lay between the germline ends. The CDR3 DNA is TGTGCCAGCAGTCCCAGCGGATTTAATGAAAAACTGTTTTTT. Amino acid sequence: CASSPSGFNEKLFF.

A few counts support this clonotype. Mismatch with germline at one junction end may stem from a read error. The chain recombines TRBV15 with TRBJ2-2; maybe TRBD2 (5 bases). This CDR3 region has 15 residues. Germline CDR1 reads LNHNV; CDR2 reads YYDKDF (reference sequence). CDR3 DNA sequence: TGTGCCACCAGCAGAGATGTTGATGCATCCGGGGAGCAGTTTTTT. Its translation: CATSRDVDASGEQFF.

This clonotype was recorded a few times. The chain has TRBV7-6 and TRBJ2-7, with no clear D. This CDR3 has 14 residues. Per the germline V gene, CDR1 is SGHVS and CDR2 is FNYEAQ. V gave up 5 bases and J gave up 3 bases, with 14 bases separating them. As DNA, the CDR3 is TGTGCCAGCAGCCCTAGAGAGACAAACTACGAGCAGTACTTC. This codes for CASSPRETNYEQYF.

This rearrangement joins TRBV4-1 to TRBJ1-1, with TRBD1 matching 9 bases. The germline CDR1 and CDR2 sequences are MGHRA and YSYEKL. This CDR3 contains 13 residues. The V gene end was trimmed by 4 bases and the J gene end by 5 bases; junction bases not matched to a gene: 2. CDR3 DNA sequence: TGCGCCAGCAGCCGGACAGGGGATACTGAAGCTTTCTTT. This sequence encodes CASSRTGDTEAFF.

This clonotype has just a few counts. This chain uses TRBV28 with TRBJ2-2; perhaps TRBD2 as D (5 bases). The CDR3 is made up of 15 amino acids. The V gene lost 3 bases and the J gene lost 4 bases, with 12 bases spanning the gap. CDR1 and CDR2 from the germline V gene are MDHEN and SYDVKM. This chain's CDR3 is CASSFEVRGTGELFF. CDR3 DNA sequence: TGTGCCAGCAGTTTCGAAGTTCGGGGCACCGGGGAGCTGTTTTTT. Variable domain in full (rest from reference TRBV28 and TRBJ2-2): DVKVTQSSRYLVKRTGEKVFLECVQDMDHENMFWYRQDPGLGLRLIYFSYDVKMKEKGDIPEGYSVSREKKERFSLILESASTNQTSMYLCASSFEVRGTGELFFGEGSRLTVL.

J is TRBJ2-3 and V is TRBV6-2 or TRBV6-3; TRBD1 matches 7 bases. From germline, CDR1 is MNHEY and CDR2 SVGEGT. The CDR3 is made up of 18 amino acids. After removal of 5 bases from V and 2 bases from J, the junction contained 16 bases not matched to a gene. In nucleotides, the CDR3 is TGTGCCAGCAGTCTCCGGACAGGCCACATTGAAAACACAGATACGCAGTATTTT. Protein: CASSLRTGHIENTDTQYF.

This clonotype appeared a single time. This chain links TRBV10-3 with TRBJ1-6, with 7 bases aligning to TRBD1. Germline assignment: CDR1 ENHRY and CDR2 SYGVKD. This CDR3 is built from 14 residues. V gave up 4 bases and J gave up 7 bases; unmatched junction bases: 4. The CDR3 DNA follows: TGTGCCATCAGTGCCTCAGGGGGGAATTCACCCCTCCACTTT. Translated, it gives CAISASGGNSPLHF.